Below, 20 T cell receptor beta chains from the same sample are listed, as sequenced in a study of cytomegalovirus exposure and HLA in healthy donors. Only in-frame clones appear in the TCRdb table, and some are missing; sequencing was by immunoSEQ multiplex PCR. The table records more than 45,000 clones, about 88% of them present only once. The specimen was PBMCs. These receptors came from a woman between 18 and 29 years old in good health and CMV-seronegative.

This clone was counted a single time. V and J are TRBV2 and TRBJ2-7; maybe TRBD2 (5 bases). Germline loops: CDR1 SNHLY, CDR2 FYNNEI. This CDR3 comprises 17 residues. The germline V and J ends were trimmed by 4 bases and 0 bases, with 19 bases remaining between them. CDR3 loop: CASSALLWAGSSYEQYF. The CDR3 DNA reads TGTGCCAGCAGTGCGCTCCTTTGGGCGGGTTCCTCCTACGAGCAGTACTTC.

The V gene is TRBV30, the J gene TRBJ1-5, with D maybe TRBD1 (5 bases). The germline V gene has CDR1 GTSNPN and CDR2 SVGIG (reference sequence). This CDR3 contains 15 residues. V was clipped by 3 bases and J by 7 bases, with 19 bases between them. In DNA form, the CDR3 reads TGTGCCTGGAGCCCCTTAGGAGGGGCGCGACAGCCCCAGCATTTT. The encoded protein is CAWSPLGGARQPQHF.

The chain couples TRBV6-5 to TRBJ2-1; D gene uncertain. V dropped 7 bases and J dropped 10 bases, with 8 bases sitting between them. In germline, CDR1 is MNHEY, CDR2 SVGAGI. The CDR3 sequence is 10 residues long. The CDR3 reads CASTPLEQFF. CDR3 in DNA: TGTGCCAGCACCCCCCTGGAGCAGTTCTTC.

The chain carries TRBV18 and TRBJ2-1; 9 nucleotides agree with TRBD2. V lost 3 bases and J lost 8; bases outside the gene matches: 20. This CDR3 is built from 19 residues. Germline lookup yields CDR1 KGHSH and CDR2 LQKENI. CDR3 region: CASSPALSKVAGVLDEQFF. DNA for the CDR3: TGTGCCAGCTCACCCGCGCTATCCAAGGTAGCGGGAGTTTTAGATGAGCAGTTCTTC.

This clone was detected a few times. J is TRBJ1-2 and V is TRBV5-4, with a possible D match to TRBD1 (5 bases). The germline V gene encodes CDR1 SGHNT and CDR2 YYREEE (reference sequence). V was pared by 4 bases and J by 0 bases, with 13 bases between. The length of the CDR3 is 15 residues. The chain's CDR3 is CASSPGHGANYGYTF. The CDR3 DNA sequence: TGTGCCAGCAGCCCCGGACACGGAGCTAACTATGGCTACACCTTC. The whole variable domain, remainder taken from reference TRBV5-4 and TRBJ1-2, is ETGVTQSPTHLIKTRGQQVTLRCSSQSGHNTVSWYQQALGQGPQFIFQYYREEENGRGNFPPRFSGLQFPNYSSELNVNALELDDSALYLCASSPGHGANYGYTFGSGTRLTVV.

This chain joins TRBV6-5 and TRBJ2-1; 7 nucleotides line up with TRBD2. Looked up from germline, CDR1 is MNHEY and CDR2 is SVGAGI. V shed 2 bases, J shed 5 bases, and the junction held 3 bases outside the gene matches. The length of the CDR3 is 14 residues. The CDR3 region has the DNA TGTGCCAGCAGTTACGTCGGGGGGAACAATGAGCAGTTCTTC. Its protein is CASSYVGGNNEQFF.

The V call is TRBV4-1, the J call TRBJ2-7; D unclear. Per the germline V gene, CDR1 is MGHRA and CDR2 is YSYEKL. The CDR3 totals 13 residues. The V end lost 0 bases, the J end lost 2 bases, and 5 bases lay between the germline ends. Written as DNA, the CDR3 is TGCGCCAGCAGCCAAGATAGTCCCTACGAGCAGTACTTC. Translating gives CASSQDSPYEQYF.

The chain joins TRBV23-1 to TRBJ1-6; TRBD1 agrees at 7 bases. TRBV23-1 is given ORF status, its function remaining uncertain. The CDR3 sequence is 14 residues long. Germline trimming cut 3 bases from V and 9 bases from J; bases unmatched to any gene: 5. For the CDR3, the DNA is TGCGCCAGCAGTCATGCAGGGGGTAGTTCACCCCTCCACTTT. This encodes CASSHAGGSSPLHF.

Concerning this clone itself: The junction shows a germline mismatch at one end, possibly a read error. This chain links TRBV4-1 with TRBJ2-7; 7 bases map to TRBD2. The CDR3 totals 18 residues. Germline V CDR1 and CDR2: MGHRA, YSYEKL. CDR3 coding DNA: TGCGCCAGCAGCGAAGACACAAGTTCGTGGGGGGGGTCCTACGAGCAGTACTTC. This encodes CASSEDTSSWGGSYEQYF.

The gene calls are TRBV15 and TRBJ2-1; D perhaps matches TRBD2 (7 bases). Trimming pared 0 bases from V and 7 bases from J, leaving 13 bases between. Germline V lookup: CDR1 LNHNV, CDR2 YYDKDF (reference sequence). This CDR3 region has 15 residues. The CDR3 loop reads CATSRERGGWNEQFF. The CDR3 DNA reads TGTGCCACCAGCAGAGAGAGGGGGGGTTGGAATGAGCAGTTCTTC.

The rearrangement joins TRBV7-9 to TRBJ2-1; 12 nucleotides align to TRBD2. Germline V CDR1 and CDR2: SEHNR, FQNEAQ (reference sequence). CDR3 length: 14 residues. V lost 5 bases, J lost 15 bases, and 11 bases stayed unmatched. The DNA for the CDR3 is TGTGCCAGCAGCCCAACGGGGACTAGCGGGCGACTGTTCTTC. Encoded protein: CASSPTGTSGRLFF.

This sequence joins TRBV28 and TRBJ1-1; perhaps TRBD1 as D (6 bases). The CDR3 covers 15 residues. Germline lookup yields CDR1 MDHEN and CDR2 SYDVKM. Trimming removed 7 bases from V and 3 bases from J, with 18 bases in between. CDR3: CASTLGGVRDTEAFF. CDR3 DNA sequence: TGTGCCAGCACCTTAGGGGGGGTTCGGGACACTGAAGCTTTCTTT.

This chain connects TRBV28 to TRBJ2-1, with 13 bases that match TRBD2. This CDR3 is 14 amino acids long. CDR1 and CDR2 from the germline V gene are MDHEN and SYDVKM. V shed 5 bases and J 6 bases; nucleotides not matched to a gene: 1. CDR3 sequence (DNA): TGTGCCAGCAGTACTAGCGGGAGGGTCAATGAGCAGTTCTTC. This sequence encodes CASSTSGRVNEQFF.

V and J are TRBV19 and TRBJ1-5; 7 bases align to TRBD1. The CDR3 has 14 amino acids. The V segment lost 4 bases and the J segment 8 bases; nucleotides outside the gene matches: 8. The germline V gene encodes CDR1 LNHDA and CDR2 SQIVND (reference sequence). The CDR3 here is CASSTRTGFEPQHF. As DNA, the CDR3 is TGTGCCAGTAGTACCCGGACAGGCTTTGAGCCCCAGCATTTT.

The rearrangement links TRBV28 to TRBJ2-1, with D perhaps TRBD2 (7 bases). Germline CDR1 is MDHEN and CDR2 is SYDVKM. V lost 6 bases, J lost 6 bases, and 24 bases lay in between. CDR3 length equals 17 residues. The CDR3 loop reads CASRSSRGGSGFNEQFF. For the CDR3, the DNA is TGTGCCAGCAGGTCATCAAGGGGGGGATCGGGATTCAATGAGCAGTTCTTC.

The table lists this clone with a count of one. V gene TRBV6-1 combines with J gene TRBJ2-7; D gene uncertain. The CDR3 extends over 14 amino acids. The germline V gene encodes CDR1 MNHNS and CDR2 SASEGT. Trimming left V 6 bases short and J 0 bases short, with 12 bases between. The CDR3 DNA reads as TGTGCCAGCAGGGCACATCCAAGCTCCTACGAGCAGTACTTC. Amino acids: CASRAHPSSYEQYF.

The J gene is TRBJ2-5, the V gene TRBV15; 7 bases match TRBD1. V lost 8 bases to trimming and J lost 2 bases; unmatched junction nucleotides: 8. This CDR3 spans 14 amino acids. Germline assignment: CDR1 LNHNV and CDR2 YYDKDF (reference sequence). The CDR3 DNA sequence: TGTGCCACCGGTAACAGGGGATTGCAAGAGACCCAGTACTTC. Protein: CATGNRGLQETQYF.

The rearrangement joins TRBV10-1 to TRBJ2-1; 10 bases match TRBD1. This CDR3 has 15 residues. J gave up 7 bases and V 6 bases, and 9 bases lay outside the gene matches. Looked up from germline, CDR1 is WNHNN and CDR2 is SYGVQD (reference sequence). CDR3 bases: TGCGCCAGCAGGGGTAGTGACAGGGGGCGGAATGAGCAGTTCTTC. It yields the protein CASRGSDRGRNEQFF.

V and J are TRBV9 and TRBJ2-6, with no clear D. The CDR3 covers 17 residues. The germline CDR1 and CDR2 sequences are SGDLS and YYNGEE. The ends were cut back, 4 bases at V and 2 bases at J, with 16 bases in the middle. CDR3 sequence: CASSTAPIRAGANVLTF. The CDR3 coding sequence is TGTGCCAGCAGCACCGCCCCCATCCGGGCTGGGGCCAACGTCCTGACTTTC.

The chain links TRBV29-1 to TRBJ1-2, with D possibly TRBD1 on 5 matching bases. The V end lost 1 base, the J end lost 2 bases, and 8 bases lay between the germline ends. The CDR3 sequence is 13 residues long. Germline values: CDR1 SQVTM, CDR2 ANQGSEA. The CDR3 loop is CSVEVGGNYGYTF. CDR3 nucleotide sequence: TGCAGCGTTGAAGTGGGGGGGAACTATGGCTACACCTTC. The whole variable domain, filled in from reference TRBV29-1 and TRBJ1-2, reads SAVISQKPSRDICQRGTSLTIQCQVDSQVTMMFWYRQQPGQSLTLIATANQGSEATYESGFVIDKFPISRPNLTFSTLTVSNMSPEDSSIYLCSVEVGGNYGYTFGSGTRLTVV.